This entry lists 27 T cell receptor beta chains sequenced from one sample in a study of immune aging and cytomegalovirus after organ transplant. These TCRs are of unknown antigen specificity. A microwell BD Rhapsody targeted mRNA and AbSeq workflow captured the cells and built the libraries. TCRdb ran MiXCR on the single-cell sequencing reads and lists one entry per CDR3 protein. The profile shows about 21,000 distinct CDR3 sequences, about a third of them singletons. The time point is: five sample-tagged time points from pre-transplant (day -1) to day 368 post-transplant, pooled. The sequences come from CMV peptide-activated CD4+ and CD8+ T cells sorted from blood, collected at five time points, pooled. Described subset: sorted CD8+CD137+ and CD4+CD154+ T cells after about 13 h CMV IE-1 peptide stimulation. These receptors originate from a female donor who had a heart transplant and CMV viremia.

The rearrangement joins TRBV5-4 to TRBJ2-3; 7 positions agree with TRBD2. The CDR3 is 17 residues long. Trimming at V came to 0 bases and at J to 0 bases, leaving 7 bases not matched to a gene. Germline V gives CDR1 SGHNT, CDR2 YYREEE (reference sequence). Written as DNA, the CDR3 is TGTGCCAGCAGCTTGGCGGCTAGCGGAGCTAGCACAGATACGCAGTATTTT. Residues: CASSLAASGASTDTQYF.

V is TRBV7-8 and J is TRBJ2-5; 7 nucleotides align to TRBD2. J gave up 4 bases and V 1 base, and 3 bases lay outside the gene matches. The CDR3 covers 14 residues. Germline V lookup: CDR1 SGHVS, CDR2 FQNEAQ. The DNA of the CDR3 is TGTGCCAGCAGCTTAGGTGCGGGGGTAGAGACCCAGTACTTC. It translates to CASSLGAGVETQYF.

Relative to its sample, this clonotype is medium-sized (0.01 to 0.1%). The V gene is TRBV9, the J gene TRBJ2-1, with 8 bases aligning to TRBD2. Germline-derived CDR1 and CDR2 are SGDLS and YYNGEE. The CDR3 runs 16 residues. V lost 0 bases to trimming and J lost 2 bases; unmatched junction nucleotides: 4. CDR3 DNA: TGTGCCAGCAGCGTAGGGGCGGGAGGTACCTACAATGAGCAGTTCTTC. This translates into CASSVGAGGTYNEQFF. The variable domain in full, completed from reference TRBV9 and TRBJ2-1, reads DSGVTQTPKHLITATGQRVTLRCSPRSGDLSVYWYQQSLDQGLQFLIQYYNGEERAKGNILERFSAQQFPDLHSELNLSSLELGDSALYFCASSVGAGGTYNEQFFGPGTRLTVL.

This chain uses TRBV5-8 with TRBJ2-3, with 9 bases fitting TRBD2. Germline values: CDR1 SGHTS, CDR2 YDEGEE. This CDR3 spans 17 amino acids. V shed 4 bases and J 4 bases; nucleotides not matched to a gene: 13. The CDR3: CASSPFGIAGAADTQYF. The CDR3 region has the DNA TGTGCCAGCAGCCCTTTCGGGATAGCGGGGGCGGCAGATACGCAGTATTTT.

CDR3 nucleotide sequence: TGTGCCAGCAGCTTAGCCCTGGGGGCGCGCGAGCAGTACTTC. Translation: CASSLALGAREQYF. The chain joins TRBV7-2 to TRBJ2-7; D perhaps matches TRBD1 (6 bases). Germline-derived CDR1 and CDR2 are SGHTA and FQGNSA. The CDR3 spans 14 residues. V was pared by 0 bases and J by 6 bases, with 12 bases between.

Concerning this clonotype itself: Its ends do not fully match the called genes, so a read error is possible. The chain combines TRBV27 with TRBJ2-2; possibly TRBD2 for D (6 bases). The CDR3 contains 15 residues. Per germline, CDR1 MNHEY and CDR2 SMNVEV (reference sequence). CDR3 coding DNA: TGTGCCAGCAGTCCCCGGGACGGAAACGCCGGGGGGCTGTTTTTT. As protein: CASSPRDGNAGGLFF.

This clonotype was observed a few times. The chain recombines TRBV14 with TRBJ2-2; D gene uncertain. Trimming took 1 base from V and 4 from J, leaving 7 bases between them. The CDR3 length is 14 residues. Germline CDR1 reads SGHDN; CDR2 reads FVKESK. DNA for the CDR3: TGTGCCAGCAGCCAAGCTTTAGCCACCGGGGAGCTGTTTTTT. It yields the protein CASSQALATGELFF. Looking up the rest from reference TRBV14 and TRBJ2-2 gives the full variable domain: EAGVTQFPSHSVIEKGQTVTLRCDPISGHDNLYWYRRVMGKEIKFLLHFVKESKQDESGMPNNRFLAERTGGTYSTLKVQPAELEDSGVYFCASSQALATGELFFGEGSRLTVL.

The genes are TRBV29-1 and TRBJ1-2; 8 nucleotides align to TRBD1. With V trimmed by 7 bases and J by 12 bases, 13 bases remained unmatched. The germline CDR1 and CDR2 sequences are SQVTM and ANQGSEA. The CDR3 is 12 amino acids. CDR3 sequence: CSAAQGAGGHTF. Here the CDR3 DNA reads TGCAGCGCTGCCCAGGGGGCGGGGGGCCACACCTTC.

The chain combines TRBV15 with TRBJ2-5, with D unclear. The CDR3 is made up of 15 amino acids. Trimming removed 3 bases from V and 1 base from J, with 12 bases in between. Germline CDR1 is LNHNV and CDR2 is YYDKDF (reference sequence). The CDR3 sequence is CATSRDPNSQETQYF. CDR3 DNA: TGTGCCACCAGCAGGGATCCAAACAGCCAAGAGACCCAGTACTTC.

As for this clonotype: This likely comes from a read error, as the CDR3 has no conserved phenylalanine or tryptophan at its end. The chain combines TRBV10-1 with TRBJ2-1; 7 bases are a match to TRBD2. Looked up from germline, CDR1 is WNHNN and CDR2 is SYGVQD (reference sequence). The CDR3 consists of 17 residues. CDR3 nucleotides: TGCGCCACCAGTGACCCAGCGGGAAGAGTCTCCTACAATGAGCAGTTCTCC. Translated: CATSDPAGRVSYNEQFS.

This clonotype was seen a handful of times. The chain is built from TRBV6-5 and TRBJ2-7; TRBD1 is a possible D gene (6 bases). Germline lookup yields CDR1 MNHEY and CDR2 SVGAGI. The CDR3 is 14 amino acids. The V gene lost 5 bases and the J gene lost 0 bases, with 11 bases spanning the gap. The CDR3 DNA reads as TGTGCCAGCAGTCTCCGGGACACCTCCTACGAGCAGTACTTC. The encoded protein is CASSLRDTSYEQYF.

This clonotype came up many times. This chain joins TRBV2 and TRBJ2-4; D is unclear. There are 14 residues in the CDR3. V lost 5 bases, J lost 1 base, and 9 bases lay in between. Germline V lookup: CDR1 SNHLY, CDR2 FYNNEI. The DNA of the CDR3 is TGTGCCAGCAGTTACGATTTGGCCAAAAACATTCAGTACTTC. Its protein product is CASSYDLAKNIQYF.

This rearrangement joins TRBV11-3 to TRBJ2-5, with D perhaps matching TRBD2 (5 bases). Trimming took 8 bases from V and 3 from J, leaving 13 bases between them. The CDR3 spans 13 residues. In germline, CDR1 is SGHNT, CDR2 YENEEA. CDR3 amino acids: CASARAAEETQYF. CDR3 nucleotide sequence: TGTGCCAGCGCGCGGGCAGCGGAAGAGACCCAGTACTTC.

This clonotype was observed at least ten times. The V call is TRBV27, the J call TRBJ2-1, with D hard to call. The CDR3 spans 16 residues. Trimming pared 5 bases from V and 0 bases from J, leaving 14 bases between. The V gene's germline CDR1 is MNHEY and CDR2 SMNVEV (reference sequence). CDR3 loop: CASSLGRPSSYNEQFF. In DNA, the CDR3 is TGTGCCAGCAGTCTAGGACGCCCGAGCTCCTACAATGAGCAGTTCTTC.

Judged by abundance, this clonotype is medium-sized. The chain links TRBV4-1 to TRBJ2-7; D is uncertain. The CDR3 has 13 residues. V was clipped by 0 bases and J by 5 bases, with 8 bases between them. Germline V lookup: CDR1 MGHRA, CDR2 YSYEKL. Here the CDR3 DNA reads TGCGCCAGCAGCCAAGAGCCCGGGCACGAGCAGTACTTC. This encodes CASSQEPGHEQYF.

This clonotype appeared a single time. The V call is TRBV5-1, the J call TRBJ2-7, with no clear D. The CDR3 contains 15 residues. Trimming cost V 2 bases and J 7 bases, with 19 bases left between them. Germline lookup yields CDR1 SGHRS and CDR2 YFSETQ. DNA for the CDR3: TGCGCCAGCAGCTTTGCCCTCTCAAACGACGAGGAGCAGTACTTC. Protein sequence: CASSFALSNDEEQYF. The complete variable domain, with remaining parts taken from reference TRBV5-1 and TRBJ2-7, reads KAGVTQTPRYLIKTRGQQVTLSCSPISGHRSVSWYQQTPGQGLQFLFEYFSETQRNKGNFPGRFSGRQFSNSRSEMNVSTLELGDSALYLCASSFALSNDEEQYFGPGTRLTVT.

The V gene is TRBV4-1, the J gene TRBJ2-1; D is ambiguous. V was shortened by 1 base and J by 3 bases, with 10 bases between the two germline ends. The CDR3 sequence is 15 residues long. Germline-derived CDR1 and CDR2 are MGHRA and YSYEKL. DNA of the CDR3: TGCGCCAGCAGCCAAGGAAAAAAGAACTACAATGAGCAGTTCTTC. Translation: CASSQGKKNYNEQFF.

The chain uses TRBV10-3 and TRBJ2-1, with D possibly TRBD1 on 6 matching bases. The germline V and J ends were trimmed by 4 bases and 2 bases, with 24 bases remaining between them. The CDR3 covers 19 residues. Germline V gene data show CDR1 as ENHRY and CDR2 as SYGVKD. The CDR3 DNA reads as TGTGCCATCAGTGTGAAGGTATTTATGAAACAGGGTCCCTACAATGAGCAGTTCTTC. Translating it yields CAISVKVFMKQGPYNEQFF.

This clonotype was counted at least ten times. With a much larger clone just one base away, this may be a read error. This chain links TRBV30 with TRBJ1-2; D not certain. This CDR3 comprises 12 residues. Germline V lookup: CDR1 GTSNPN, CDR2 SVGIG (reference sequence). CDR3 in DNA: TGTACCTGGAGTGGGATCCAGAGAGGCTACACCTTC. Translating gives CTWSGIQRGYTF.

A remark on this clonotype: A junction end diverges from the germline sequence, so it may reflect a read error. This chain's CDR3 is CASSQGPGTHEQYF. CDR3 nucleotide sequence: TGCGCCAGCAGCCAAGGCCCCGGAACTCACGAGCAGTACTTC. This chain connects TRBV3-1 to TRBJ2-7; D is unresolved. Germline lookup yields CDR1 LGHDT and CDR2 YNNKEL (reference sequence). CDR3 length: 14 amino acids.

This clonotype was seen at least ten times. The chain has TRBV7-9 and TRBJ1-2; TRBD1 matches at 9 bases. The CDR3 loop spans 13 amino acids. The germline V gene encodes CDR1 SEHNR and CDR2 FQNEAQ (reference sequence). V trimming: 4 bases; J trimming: 10 bases; junction bases outside the gene matches: 7. CDR3 residues: CASSSGQGSDYTF. The CDR3 DNA reads as TGTGCCAGCAGCTCAGGACAGGGGTCGGACTACACCTTC.

This clonotype was seen more than once but under ten times. V usage is TRBV6-6 and J usage is TRBJ1-1; D is ambiguous. Germline V CDR1 and CDR2: MNHNY, SVGAGI (reference sequence). V was clipped by 6 bases and J by 8 bases, with 10 bases between them. This CDR3 is built from 11 residues. The CDR3 DNA reads as TGTGCCAGCAGCCAAGGAATGGAAGCTTTCTTT. Protein sequence: CASSQGMEAFF.

In the case of this clonotype: Possible read error: a much larger clone is one base away. No conserved phenylalanine or tryptophan is present at the end of the CDR3, so a read error is the likely explanation. It is unclear where the CDR3 begins or ends on the DNA, so no DNA is shown, and the CDR3 is as TCRdb lists it. The CDR3 loop is CASSSQGGHGCTS. The chain couples TRBV5-4 to TRBJ1-2; the table names TRBD1, a call not compared with the DNA. Per germline, CDR1 SGHNT and CDR2 YYREEE (reference sequence). The CDR3 contains 13 residues when both ends are counted.

The V and J genes are TRBV10-3 and TRBJ2-3; 14 bases fit TRBD2. CDR3 length equals 18 residues. The germline CDR1 and CDR2 sequences are ENHRY and SYGVKD. J gave up 0 bases and V 6 bases, and 8 bases lay outside the gene matches. The chain's CDR3 is CAISGLAGGVSSTDTQYF. CDR3 in DNA: TGTGCCATCAGCGGACTAGCGGGAGGAGTATCTAGCACAGATACGCAGTATTTT.

This clonotype was seen ten or more times. A much larger clone lies a single base off, so this may be a read error. The chain couples TRBV2 to TRBJ1-4; D is unresolved. Germline CDR1 reads SNHLY; CDR2 reads FYNNEI. Trimming removed 7 bases at V and 12 bases at J, with 18 bases between. The length of the CDR3 is 13 residues. In DNA form, the CDR3 reads TGTGCCAGCACCGAAGCGGATGACGAAGAACTGTTTTTT. Translated: CASTEADDEELFF.

This clonotype was seen at least ten times. A read error may be the cause here, since a much bigger clone is one base away. This likely comes from a read error, as the CDR3 has no conserved phenylalanine or tryptophan at its end. The chain couples TRBV2 to TRBJ2-1, with no clear D. V lost 5 bases, J lost 5 bases, and 4 bases lay in between. The germline V gene encodes CDR1 SNHLY and CDR2 FYNNEI. The CDR3 has 11 residues. This CDR3 reads CASSLDNEQFL. In DNA form, the CDR3 reads TGTGCCAGCAGTCTTGACAATGAGCAGTTCCTC.

This clonotype occurred many times. The J gene is TRBJ2-5, the V gene TRBV11-3; D possibly corresponds to TRBD2 (6 bases). There are 16 residues in the CDR3. Trimming left V 1 base short and J 6 bases short, with 18 bases between. In germline, CDR1 is SGHNT, CDR2 YENEEA. DNA for the CDR3: TGTGCCAGCAGCTTAGGAAAGGTGGGGAGGAGGAAGACCCAGTACTTC. Protein product: CASSLGKVGRRKTQYF. The whole variable domain, remainder taken from reference TRBV11-3 and TRBJ2-5, is EAGVVQSPRYKIIEKKQPVAFWCNPISGHNTLYWYLQNLGQGPELLIRYENEEAVDDSQLPKDRFSAERLKGVDSTLKIQPAELGDSAVYLCASSLGKVGRRKTQYFGPGTRLLVL.